This TCR beta chain emerged from a study of T cell responses to AZD1222 COVID-19 vaccine. Study-wide background: Both about-4-week and about-12-week second-dose recipients were combined. Study outcomes and limitations: Nearly half of the spike-specific TCRs reportedly recognize variant regions that carry no mutations. Scientists sampled the repertoires only once the peak T cell response had passed.

The ends lost 4 bases at V and 4 bases at J; junction bases unmatched: 1. Germline V gene sequence: CDR1 KGHSH, CDR2 LQKENI. There are 13 residues in the CDR3. Data came from immunoSEQ multiplex PCR; TCRdb stores just in-frame clones and leaves some out. The sample has approximately 150,000 clones, over 85% seen once; the top ten hold around 1.7%. Turning to this clone: Antigen unknown.

The TCR comes from an adult in good health. The chain uses TRBV18 and TRBJ2-4; TRBD1 matches 7 bases. Sequencing used peripheral blood, obtained on day 0 of AZD1222 vaccination. The CDR3: CASSRDSKNIQYF. The DNA for the CDR3 is TGTGCCAGCTCACGGGACAGTAAAAACATTCAGTACTTC.